A selection of T cell receptor beta chains follows, all from one sample in a study of Ad26.COV2.S vaccination and SARS-CoV-2 variants. TCRdb's table, derived via immunoSEQ multiplex PCR, lists solely in-frame clones and lacks some. Of more than 300,000 clones listed, around 84% are singletons. The specimen comprised peripheral blood, sampled in a trial of Ad26.COV2.S vaccine versus placebo. The receptors stem from a person aged 18-65 years who received the Ad26.COV2.S COVID-19 vaccine or a placebo. Both conserved end residues are part of each CDR3. D genes are given only for firm matches. Rows may omit the clone size; those that give it use once, few, many or a size class.

V: TRBV5-1
D: NA
size: NA
J: TRBJ1-5
DNA: TGCGCCAGCAGCTTGGGGTCGGGGAGCGAGCCCCAGCATTTT
CDR3: CASSLGSGSEPQHF

V: TRBV7-9
D: NA
size: NA
J: TRBJ2-1
DNA: TGTGCCAGCAGCTTAGCTGGGGGGCCCTGGGGGTTCTTC
CDR3: CASSLAGGPWGFF

V: TRBV6-5
D: TRBD1
size: NA
J: TRBJ1-1
DNA: TGTGCCAGCAGTTACCTTTGGACAGGGGGAGCGACTGAAGCTTTCTTT
CDR3: CASSYLWTGGATEAFF

V: TRBV6-2/TRBV6-3
D: NA
size: NA
J: TRBJ2-2
DNA: TGTGCCAGCAGTTATTGGGCCGGGGAGCTGTTTTTT
CDR3: CASSYWAGELFF

V: TRBV3-1/TRBV3-2
D: NA
size: few
J: TRBJ2-2
DNA: TGTGCCAGCAGCCAGGGTTATAACACCGGGGAGCTGTTTTTT
CDR3: CASSQGYNTGELFF

V: TRBV7-9
D: TRBD2
size: NA
J: TRBJ2-1
DNA: TGTGCCAGCAGCTTATCTGCGGGGGATGAGCAGTTCTTC
CDR3: CASSLSAGDEQFF

V: TRBV2
D: TRBD2
size: NA
J: TRBJ2-1
DNA: TGTGCCAGCAGCGAGCGGGGGGGCTTATCGAATGAGCAGTTCTTC
CDR3: CASSERGGLSNEQFF

V: TRBV9
D: TRBD2
size: NA
J: TRBJ2-5
DNA: TGTGCCAGCAGCGTAGCTACTAGCGGGGGCCAAGAGACCCAGTACTTC
CDR3: CASSVATSGGQETQYF

V: TRBV6-1
D: TRBD2
size: few
J: TRBJ2-7
DNA: TGTGCCAGCAGTAAAGCCTATTTGGGACTAGCGGGGGCGTACGAGCAGTACTTC
CDR3: CASSKAYLGLAGAYEQYF

V: TRBV18
D: TRBD1
size: NA
J: TRBJ1-2
DNA: TGTGCCAGCTCACGACCGGGACAGGGGCTAGCGAACTATGGCTACACCTTC
CDR3: CASSRPGQGLANYGYTF

V: TRBV10-3
D: TRBD2
size: NA
J: TRBJ2-7
DNA: TGTGCCACCTCCGCAAGGGAGGGGACCTACGAGCAGTACTTC
CDR3: CATSAREGTYEQYF

V: TRBV30
D: NA
size: NA
J: TRBJ2-5
DNA: TGTGCCTGGATGGTAGGCCAAGAGACCCAGTACTTC
CDR3: CAWMVGQETQYF

V: TRBV12-3/TRBV12-4
D: TRBD1
size: NA
J: TRBJ1-2
DNA: TGTGCCAGCAGCCCGAGCTGGACAGGGCAATCCTTC
CDR3: CASSPSWTGQSF

V: TRBV5-4
D: NA
size: NA
J: TRBJ2-1
DNA: TGTGCCAGCTGCCCATGGGCAGGGGGGTACAATGAGCAGTTCTTC
CDR3: CASCPWAGGYNEQFF

V: TRBV5-1
D: NA
size: NA
J: TRBJ2-3
DNA: TGCGCCAGCAGCCTTGCCACGGCTAGCACAGATACGCAGTATTTT
CDR3: CASSLATASTDTQYF

V: TRBV6-5
D: NA
size: once
J: TRBJ2-1
DNA: TGTGCCAGCAGTTACTCTGAGGGGGATGAGCAGTTCTTC
CDR3: CASSYSEGDEQFF

V: TRBV18
D: NA
size: NA
J: TRBJ2-3
DNA: TGTGCCAGCTCACCGGTAGAACGCTTCACCACAGATACGCAGTATTTT
CDR3: CASSPVERFTTDTQYF

V: TRBV19
D: TRBD1
size: NA
J: TRBJ1-2
DNA: TGTGCCGGCTCGACAGGGGCAGGCGGCTACACCTTC
CDR3: CAGSTGAGGYTF

V: TRBV2
D: NA
size: NA
J: TRBJ1-5
DNA: TGTGCCAGCAGTACCCCCGCCGGTAGGGAGGGCAATCAGCCCCAGCATTTT
CDR3: CASSTPAGREGNQPQHF

V: TRBV5-1
D: TRBD1
size: NA
J: TRBJ2-7
DNA: TGCGCCAGCAGCACGGGACAGGGCTACGAGCAGTACTTC
CDR3: CASSTGQGYEQYF

V: TRBV11-2
D: NA
size: NA
J: TRBJ1-2
DNA: TGTGCCAGCAGTCCCTTCGGAGCAAAATATGGCTACACCTTC
CDR3: CASSPFGAKYGYTF

V: TRBV7-8
D: NA
size: NA
J: TRBJ2-1
DNA: TGTGCCAGCAGCCGAGGGTGGTACAATGAGCAGTTCTTC
CDR3: CASSRGWYNEQFF

V: TRBV28
D: NA
size: NA
J: TRBJ2-4
DNA: TGTGCCAGCCGGATGTCGAACATTCAGTACTTC
CDR3: CASRMSNIQYF

V: TRBV6-1
D: NA
size: NA
J: TRBJ2-7
DNA: TGTGCCAGCAGTGAATTTGCCTCCTACGAGCAGTACTTC
CDR3: CASSEFASYEQYF

V: TRBV23-1
D: TRBD1
size: NA
J: TRBJ1-5
DNA: TGCGCCAGCAGTCAATCTGCAGGGGGCACCGATCAGCCCCAGCATTTT
CDR3: CASSQSAGGTDQPQHF

V: TRBV29-1
D: NA
size: NA
J: TRBJ2-5
DNA: TGCAGCGTTGTGGGGAGGGACAGACAAGAGACCCAGTACTTC
CDR3: CSVVGRDRQETQYF

V: TRBV5-1
D: NA
size: once
J: TRBJ1-3
DNA: TGCGCCAGCAGCTTGGTGGGGGACTCTGGAAACACCATATATTTT
CDR3: CASSLVGDSGNTIYF

V: TRBV10-3
D: NA
size: NA
J: TRBJ1-2
DNA: TGTGCCATCAGATGGAATCAAGGTGGCTACACCTTC
CDR3: CAIRWNQGGYTF

V: TRBV6-5
D: NA
size: NA
J: TRBJ1-2
DNA: TGTGCCAGCACCCGGGGGGACTATGGCTACACCTTC
CDR3: CASTRGDYGYTF

V: TRBV18
D: NA
size: NA
J: TRBJ1-1
DNA: TGTGCCAGCTCAGAAAATTGGTACACTGAAGCTTTCTTT
CDR3: CASSENWYTEAFF

V: TRBV6-5
D: NA
size: NA
J: TRBJ1-2
DNA: TGTGCCAGCAAAAGGGGGGAGGGCGACTATGGCTACACCTTC
CDR3: CASKRGEGDYGYTF

V: TRBV5-1
D: NA
size: NA
J: TRBJ1-1
DNA: TGCGCCAGCAGCTTCGGGTCGACTTCCACTGAAGCTTTCTTT
CDR3: CASSFGSTSTEAFF

V: TRBV30
D: NA
size: NA
J: TRBJ1-1
DNA: TGTGCCTGGAGGGATACAGGGAGGGTCACTGAAGCTTTCTTT
CDR3: CAWRDTGRVTEAFF

V: TRBV25-1
D: NA
size: once
J: TRBJ2-1
DNA: TGTGCCAGCAGGAGGGCAGGGAACGGTTATGAGCAGTTCTTC
CDR3: CASRRAGNGYEQFF

V: TRBV9
D: TRBD2
size: NA
J: TRBJ2-1
DNA: TGTGCCAGCAGCGAAGGGCCGACTAGCTTCAATGAGCAGTTCTTC
CDR3: CASSEGPTSFNEQFF

V: TRBV3-1/TRBV3-2
D: NA
size: NA
J: TRBJ1-4
DNA: TGTGCCAGCAGCCAAAGGTCGGCAGGGAGAGAGGAAAAACTGTTTTTT
CDR3: CASSQRSAGREEKLFF

V: TRBV7-9
D: TRBD2
size: NA
J: TRBJ2-1
DNA: TGTGCCAGCAGCTTCTCTAGCGGCGAGCAGTTCTTC
CDR3: CASSFSSGEQFF

V: TRBV3-1/TRBV3-2
D: TRBD1
size: NA
J: TRBJ2-3
DNA: TGTGCCAGCAGCCAAGCCCTAGGGGACAGGTACACAGATACGCAGTATTTT
CDR3: CASSQALGDRYTDTQYF

V: TRBV29-1
D: NA
size: once
J: TRBJ1-1
DNA: TGCAGCGTTGAACAGGGGAGATGGAACACTGAAGCTTTCTTT
CDR3: CSVEQGRWNTEAFF

V: TRBV11-2
D: NA
size: NA
J: TRBJ1-6
DNA: TGTGCCAGCAGCTTTGGCGACGGACTACGGTCACCCCTCCACTTT
CDR3: CASSFGDGLRSPLHF

V: TRBV30
D: NA
size: NA
J: TRBJ2-5
DNA: TGTGCCTGGCAAAGGACCCGGAATTCAATCTCGAGGGAGACCCAGTACTTC
CDR3: CAWQRTRNSISRETQYF